Listed below are T cell receptor beta chains from one sample, sequenced in a study of cytomegalovirus exposure and HLA in healthy donors. Clones were read by immunoSEQ multiplex PCR, and TCRdb kept only the in-frame ones, dropping some. The repertoire holds around 53,000 clones, with about three quarters as singletons. Material for sequencing was PBMCs. The receptors were sampled from a man between 18 and 29 years old in good health and CMV-seronegative. CDR3s include the opening cysteine and the closing phenylalanine or tryptophan. A D gene is named only where the DNA matches it firmly. Rows may omit the clone size; those that give it use once, few, many or a size class.

clone size	D gene	V gene	J gene	CDR3 protein	CDR3 DNA
-	-	TRBV2	TRBJ1-1	CASIMFTEAFF	TGTGCCAGCATCATGTTCACTGAAGCTTTCTTT
-	-	TRBV6-6	TRBJ2-6	CASIFSGANVLTF	TGTGCCAGCATCTTCTCTGGGGCCAACGTCCTGACTTTC
-	-	TRBV6-1	TRBJ2-7	CASSERGSSYEQYF	TGTGCCAGCAGTGAGCGGGGAAGCTCCTACGAGCAGTACTTC
few	TRBD2	TRBV12-5	TRBJ2-1	CASGRSGSPTYNEQFF	TGTGCTAGTGGTCGTAGCGGGAGTCCCACATACAATGAGCAGTTCTTC
-	-	TRBV5-1	TRBJ2-3	CASSPHFQDTQYF	TGCGCCAGCAGCCCGCATTTTCAGGATACGCAGTATTTT
-	TRBD2	TRBV9	TRBJ2-3	CASSVVTSGTDTQYF	TGTGCCAGCAGCGTAGTAACTAGCGGCACAGATACGCAGTATTTT
-	-	TRBV29-1	TRBJ2-5	CSVVYQLGSQETQYF	TGCAGCGTTGTCTACCAGCTCGGGAGTCAAGAGACCCAGTACTTC
-	TRBD2	TRBV7-8	TRBJ2-1	CASSLIAGGSYNEQFF	TGTGCCAGCAGCTTAATTGCGGGAGGATCCTACAATGAGCAGTTCTTC
few	TRBD2	TRBV28	TRBJ2-7	CASSLEEAGVYF	TGTGCCAGCAGTTTGGAGGAAGCGGGGGTGTACTTC
-	TRBD1	TRBV7-9	TRBJ2-5	CASHARQGAQTQYF	TGTGCCAGCCACGCAAGGCAGGGGGCGCAGACCCAGTACTTC
-	TRBD1	TRBV2	TRBJ1-5	CASRGDSSIYQPQHF	TGTGCCAGCAGGGGGGACAGTAGCATCTATCAGCCCCAGCATTTT
-	-	TRBV5-6	TRBJ2-6	CASRPLGSSGANVLTF	TGTGCCAGCCGCCCGCTGGGGAGCTCTGGGGCCAACGTCCTGACTTTC
-	TRBD2	TRBV29-1	TRBJ2-7	CSVEDWQRTSGLAEQYF	TGCAGCGTTGAAGATTGGCAGAGGACTAGCGGGTTGGCCGAGCAGTACTTC
once	TRBD1	TRBV27	TRBJ2-7	CASSYRGYEQYF	TGTGCCAGCAGCTACAGGGGCTACGAGCAGTACTTC
-	-	TRBV28	TRBJ1-2	CASTSRGGRYGYTF	TGTGCCAGCACCTCGCGGGGCGGCCGCTATGGCTACACCTTC
-	-	TRBV30	TRBJ2-7	CAWSVQGPYEQYF	TGTGCCTGGAGTGTACAGGGACCCTACGAGCAGTACTTC
-	TRBD1	TRBV6-5	TRBJ2-7	CASSYSTGSEQYF	TGTGCCAGCAGTTACTCGACAGGGAGCGAGCAGTACTTC
-	TRBD1	TRBV18	TRBJ1-2	CASSPTGGSYGYTF	TGTGCCAGCTCACCAACAGGGGGCTCCTATGGCTACACCTTC
-	TRBD1	TRBV5-1	TRBJ1-2	CASSSLTGGESGGYTF	TGCGCCAGCAGCTCCCTGACAGGGGGGGAATCGGGCGGCTACACCTTC
-	-	TRBV7-2	TRBJ1-4	CASSPLGRANEKLFF	TGTGCCAGCAGCCCGCTCGGGAGGGCAAATGAAAAACTGTTTTTT
few	TRBD1	TRBV6-5	TRBJ1-2	CASSTQGGGYGYTF	TGTGCCAGCAGTACACAGGGGGGTGGGTATGGCTACACCTTC
-	TRBD2	TRBV19	TRBJ2-2	CASRLAGGTGELFF	TGTGCCAGCCGACTAGCGGGAGGCACCGGGGAGCTGTTTTTT